This TCR beta chain comes out of a study of blood T cells in healthy people across ages. Study findings and constraints: Diversity was higher, and naive CD4+ cells more numerous, in long-lived donors than in aged donors.

As to this clonotype: The antigen is undetermined.

At least 7 million PBMCs were isolated per sample. Total RNA extraction produced at least 6 micrograms (per sample) for the study. Germline V lookup: CDR1 MGHRA, CDR2 YSYEKL. The V gene end was trimmed by 4 bases and the J gene end by 7 bases; junction bases not matched to a gene: 16. This CDR3 contains 17 residues. Through a sample-barcoded 5' primer and a J-beta primer mix, a second PCR was run for 7 to 11 cycles. Tags on each cDNA molecule came from a template-switch adaptor with 12 random nucleotides. MiXCR, run by TCRdb on the 5' RACE reads, gives a single entry per CDR3 protein. The sample includes fewer than 950,000 distinct CDR3 sequences, roughly 40% of them seen just once.

The origin of this receptor is a man aged 18 to 35 in good health. This sequence joins TRBV4-1 and TRBJ2-1; 7 bases align to TRBD2. Sample: blood. CDR3 nucleotides: TGCGCCAGCAGCCGAGGAGGGCTAGCGGTCCTTGGGAATGAGCAGTTCTTC. Encoded protein: CASSRGGLAVLGNEQFF.